The present T cell receptor beta chain was sequenced within a study of blood T cell repertoires in COVID-19. For the study at large: Sites across the United States, Italy and Spain contributed samples from acute and convalescent COVID-19. The cDNA or gDNA used as material had been derived from T cells, B-cell-depleted T cells, or PBMCs.

This clone has a single count. Original analysis: Amplified reference gene primers provided the basis for estimating nucleated cell counts. The protocol was immunoSEQ multiplex PCR, while the TCRdb copy is restricted to in-frame clones and leaves out a portion. That table furnishes V, J and clone size, whereas the DNA furnished D and trimming. This table has around 190,000 clones, less than 90% appearing once. The CDR3 is 10 amino acids. The germline V gene has CDR1 DFQATT and CDR2 SNEGSKA (reference sequence). V dropped 4 bases and J dropped 10 bases, with 8 bases sitting between them. The sequencing input was peripheral blood. The chain links TRBV20-1 to TRBJ2-1; the D gene is possibly TRBD1 (5 bases). The sequence was obtained from a man aged 30 to 45 with acute or convalescent COVID-19. CDR3 loop: CSAKQEEQFF. CDR3 coding DNA: TGCAGTGCTAAACAGGAAGAGCAGTTCTTC.